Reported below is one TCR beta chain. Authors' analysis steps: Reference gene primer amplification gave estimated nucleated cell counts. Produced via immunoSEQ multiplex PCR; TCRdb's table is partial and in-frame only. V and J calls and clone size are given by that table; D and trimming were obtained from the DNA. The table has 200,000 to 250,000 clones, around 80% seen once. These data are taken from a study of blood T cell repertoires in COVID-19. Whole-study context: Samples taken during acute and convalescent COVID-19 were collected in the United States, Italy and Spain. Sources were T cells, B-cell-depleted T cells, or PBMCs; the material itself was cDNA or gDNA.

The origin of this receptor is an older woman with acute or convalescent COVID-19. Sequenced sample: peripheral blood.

The CDR3: CASKGPSGQGEAFF. In DNA, the CDR3 is TGTGCCAGCAAGGGCCCTTCAGGGCAGGGAGAAGCTTTCTTT. This chain joins TRBV2 and TRBJ1-1; TRBD1 might be the D (5 bases). The CDR3 loop spans 14 amino acids. Germline V gene lookup returns CDR1 SNHLY and CDR2 FYNNEI. The V end was cut by 7 bases, the J end by 8 bases, with 20 bases between.